These 2 T cell receptor beta chains were all obtained from the same sample, sequenced in a study of blood T cell repertoires in COVID-19. Measured with immunoSEQ multiplex PCR; TCRdb has only the in-frame clones, and not every one. Of about 50,000 clones listed, 80% to 90% were seen once; the top ten hold under 2.5%. Sequenced input: peripheral blood. The receptors originated from a human donor in a cohort sampled during active COVID-19.

J is TRBJ2-7 and V is TRBV7-6; D is unclear. Per germline, CDR1 SGHVS and CDR2 FNYEAQ. The length of the CDR3 is 13 residues. V was trimmed by 1 base and J by 6 bases, leaving 10 bases between them. CDR3 in DNA: TGTGCCAGCAGCTTAGGTCGCCTATCCGAGCAGTACTTC. This encodes CASSLGRLSEQYF.

The J gene is TRBJ1-2, the V gene TRBV6-1; tentatively, D is TRBD1 (6 bases). The germline V gene has CDR1 MNHNS and CDR2 SASEGT. V was trimmed by 2 bases and J by 4 bases, leaving 20 bases between them. The CDR3 length is 17 residues. CDR3 coding DNA: TGTGCCAGCAGTGAACTCCTTACTTTGACAGGTGCCTATGGCTACACCTTC. This encodes CASSELLTLTGAYGYTF.